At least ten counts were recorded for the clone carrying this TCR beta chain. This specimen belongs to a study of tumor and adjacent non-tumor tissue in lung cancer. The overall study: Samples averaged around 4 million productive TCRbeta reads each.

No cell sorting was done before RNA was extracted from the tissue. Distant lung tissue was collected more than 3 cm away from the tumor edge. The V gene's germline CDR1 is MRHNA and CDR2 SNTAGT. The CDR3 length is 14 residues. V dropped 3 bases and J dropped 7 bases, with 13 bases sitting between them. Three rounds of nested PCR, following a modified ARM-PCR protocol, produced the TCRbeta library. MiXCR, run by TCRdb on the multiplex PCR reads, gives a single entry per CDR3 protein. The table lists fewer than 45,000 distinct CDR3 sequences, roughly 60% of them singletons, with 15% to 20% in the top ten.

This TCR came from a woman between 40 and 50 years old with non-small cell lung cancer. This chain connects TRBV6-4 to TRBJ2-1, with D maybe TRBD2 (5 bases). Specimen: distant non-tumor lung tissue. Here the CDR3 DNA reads TGTGCCAGCAGTGAAACTAGTACATTGAATGAGCAGTTCTTC. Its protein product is CASSETSTLNEQFF.